This T cell receptor beta chain was identified in a study of vaccination and CD4 T cells after COVID-19. For this clonotype: Its matching antigen is unknown.

Treatment indicated: roughly 10-day PBMC culture with coronavirus spike peptide pools or control peptides (ViraFEST assay). The unexposed donor gave CD4+ T cells before the COVID-19 pandemic (2011-2018). With 8.5 to 10 ug/ml peptide pools and roughly 9.8 IU/ml IL-2, PBMCs were cultured at some 2 million per well. Researchers used the Oncomine TCR Beta short-read assay to sequence DNA from cultured CD4+ T cells. TCRdb analysed the PCR reads with MiXCR anew, one entry per CDR3 protein. Among roughly 7,000 distinct CDR3 sequences listed, 33% were seen once. Sequencing was performed on CD4+ T cells from blood, cultured in vitro. This receptor was obtained from a human donor in good health.

The CDR3 spells CASKLGQETQYF. The CDR3 nucleotides are TGTGCCAGCAAACTAGGCCAAGAGACCCAGTACTTC. V gene TRBV3-1 combines with J gene TRBJ2-5; D might be TRBD2 (5 bases). CDR3 length: 12 amino acids. The V gene's germline CDR1 is LGHDT and CDR2 YNNKEL (reference sequence). The V end was cut by 7 bases, the J end by 1 base, with 7 bases between.